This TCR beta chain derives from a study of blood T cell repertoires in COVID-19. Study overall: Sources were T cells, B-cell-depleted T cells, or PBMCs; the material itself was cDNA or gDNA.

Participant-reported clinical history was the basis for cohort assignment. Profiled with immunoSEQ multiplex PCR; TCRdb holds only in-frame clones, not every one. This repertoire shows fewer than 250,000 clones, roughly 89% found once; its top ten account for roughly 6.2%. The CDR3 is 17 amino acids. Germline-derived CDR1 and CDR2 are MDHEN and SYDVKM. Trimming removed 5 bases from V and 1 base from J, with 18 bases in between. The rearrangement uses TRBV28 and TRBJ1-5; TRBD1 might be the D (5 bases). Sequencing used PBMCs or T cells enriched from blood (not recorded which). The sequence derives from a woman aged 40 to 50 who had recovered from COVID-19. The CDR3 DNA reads TGTGCCAGCAGTGCCCCGCGGGGCTCCGTAAGCAATCAGCCCCAGCATTTT. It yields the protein CASSAPRGSVSNQPQHF.